This record covers a single T cell receptor beta chain. These data come from a study of blood T cell repertoires in COVID-19. Germline values: CDR1 MGHRA, CDR2 YSYEKL. The junction had 19 bases not matched to a gene; V was cut back by 4 bases and J by 7 bases. This CDR3 has 18 residues. Assay used: immunoSEQ multiplex PCR; TCRdb lists only in-frame clones, some missing. The table has 200,000 to 300,000 clones, around 90% seen once. The sample was peripheral blood. The chain links TRBV4-1 to TRBJ1-5, with TRBD1 matching 7 bases. This clonotype originated in a person under 35 with COVID-19, enrolled during active disease. CDR3 nucleotides: TGCGCCAGCAGCCTGGAAGGGGGCTTGGTGGGCCAGGAGCAGCCCCAGCATTTT. Translated, it gives CASSLEGGLVGQEQPQHF.